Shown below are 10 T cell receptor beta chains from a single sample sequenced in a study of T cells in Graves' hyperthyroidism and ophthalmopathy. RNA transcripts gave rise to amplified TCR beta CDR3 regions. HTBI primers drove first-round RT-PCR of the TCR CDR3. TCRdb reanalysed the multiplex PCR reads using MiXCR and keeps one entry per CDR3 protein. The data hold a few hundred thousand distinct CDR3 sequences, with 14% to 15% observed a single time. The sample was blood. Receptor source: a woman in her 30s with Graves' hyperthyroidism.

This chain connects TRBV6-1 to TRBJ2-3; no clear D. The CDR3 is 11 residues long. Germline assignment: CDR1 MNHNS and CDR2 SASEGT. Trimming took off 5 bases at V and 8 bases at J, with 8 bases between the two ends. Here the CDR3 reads CASSSPPTQYF. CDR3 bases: TGTGCCAGCAGTTCCCCCCCTACGCAGTATTTT.

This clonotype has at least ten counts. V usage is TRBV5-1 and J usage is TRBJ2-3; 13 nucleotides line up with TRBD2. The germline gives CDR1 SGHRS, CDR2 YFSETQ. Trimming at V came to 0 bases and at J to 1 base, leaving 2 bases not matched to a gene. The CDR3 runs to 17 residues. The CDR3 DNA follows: TGCGCCAGCAGCTTGGGGACTAGCGGGAGAGGCACAGATACGCAGTATTTT. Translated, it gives CASSLGTSGRGTDTQYF.

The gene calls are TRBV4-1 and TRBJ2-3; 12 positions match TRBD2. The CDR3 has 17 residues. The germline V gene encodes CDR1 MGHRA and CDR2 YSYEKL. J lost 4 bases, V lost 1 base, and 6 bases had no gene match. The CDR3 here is CASSQGPLAGGPDTQYF. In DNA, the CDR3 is TGCGCCAGCAGCCAAGGACCACTAGCGGGGGGTCCAGATACGCAGTATTTT.

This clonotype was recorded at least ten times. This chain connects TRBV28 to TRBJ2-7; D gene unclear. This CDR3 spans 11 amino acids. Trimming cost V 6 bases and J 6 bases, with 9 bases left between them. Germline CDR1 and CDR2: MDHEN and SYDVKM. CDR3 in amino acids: CASSRRPEQYF. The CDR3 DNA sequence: TGTGCCAGCAGCCGCCGACCCGAGCAGTACTTC. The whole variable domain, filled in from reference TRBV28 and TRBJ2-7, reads DVKVTQSSRYLVKRTGEKVFLECVQDMDHENMFWYRQDPGLGLRLIYFSYDVKMKEKGDIPEGYSVSREKKERFSLILESASTNQTSMYLCASSRRPEQYFGPGTRLTVT.

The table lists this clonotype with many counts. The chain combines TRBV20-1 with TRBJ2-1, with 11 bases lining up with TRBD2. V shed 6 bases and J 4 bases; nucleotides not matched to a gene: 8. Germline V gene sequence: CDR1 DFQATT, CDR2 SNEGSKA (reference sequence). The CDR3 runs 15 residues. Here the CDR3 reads CSATTSGSFYNEQFF. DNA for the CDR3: TGCAGTGCCACAACTAGCGGGAGTTTTTACAATGAGCAGTTCTTC.

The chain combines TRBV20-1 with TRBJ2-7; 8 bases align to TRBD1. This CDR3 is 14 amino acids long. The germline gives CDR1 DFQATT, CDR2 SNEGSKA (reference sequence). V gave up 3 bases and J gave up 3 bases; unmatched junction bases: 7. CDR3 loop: CSASWTGRNYEQYF. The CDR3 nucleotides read TGCAGTGCTAGTTGGACAGGGAGAAACTACGAGCAGTACTTC.

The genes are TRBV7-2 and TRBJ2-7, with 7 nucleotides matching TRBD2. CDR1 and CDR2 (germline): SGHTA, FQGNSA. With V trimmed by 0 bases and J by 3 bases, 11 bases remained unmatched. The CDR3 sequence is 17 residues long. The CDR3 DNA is TGTGCCAGCAGCTTAGCAGCGGGGAAGAGTGGGGACTACGAGCAGTACTTC. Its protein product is CASSLAAGKSGDYEQYF.

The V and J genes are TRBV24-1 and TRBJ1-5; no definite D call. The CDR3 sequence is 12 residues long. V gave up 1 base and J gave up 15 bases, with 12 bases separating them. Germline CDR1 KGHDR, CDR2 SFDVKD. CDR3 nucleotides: TGTGCCACCAGTGATTTAATGGGGATCCGGCATTTT. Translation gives CATSDLMGIRHF.

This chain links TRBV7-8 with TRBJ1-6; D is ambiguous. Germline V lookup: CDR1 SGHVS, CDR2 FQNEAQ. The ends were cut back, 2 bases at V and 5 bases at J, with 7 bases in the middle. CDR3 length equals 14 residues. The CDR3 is CASSLIPDNSPLHF. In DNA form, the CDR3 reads TGTGCCAGCAGCTTAATCCCAGATAATTCACCCCTCCACTTT.

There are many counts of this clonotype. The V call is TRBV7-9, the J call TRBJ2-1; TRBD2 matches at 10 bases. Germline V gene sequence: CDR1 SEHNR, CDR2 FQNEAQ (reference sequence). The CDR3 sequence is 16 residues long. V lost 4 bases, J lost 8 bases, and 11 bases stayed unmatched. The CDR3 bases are TGTGCCAGCAGCTCGATCTCAGCGGGAGGGATGGATGAGCAGTTCTTC. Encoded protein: CASSSISAGGMDEQFF.